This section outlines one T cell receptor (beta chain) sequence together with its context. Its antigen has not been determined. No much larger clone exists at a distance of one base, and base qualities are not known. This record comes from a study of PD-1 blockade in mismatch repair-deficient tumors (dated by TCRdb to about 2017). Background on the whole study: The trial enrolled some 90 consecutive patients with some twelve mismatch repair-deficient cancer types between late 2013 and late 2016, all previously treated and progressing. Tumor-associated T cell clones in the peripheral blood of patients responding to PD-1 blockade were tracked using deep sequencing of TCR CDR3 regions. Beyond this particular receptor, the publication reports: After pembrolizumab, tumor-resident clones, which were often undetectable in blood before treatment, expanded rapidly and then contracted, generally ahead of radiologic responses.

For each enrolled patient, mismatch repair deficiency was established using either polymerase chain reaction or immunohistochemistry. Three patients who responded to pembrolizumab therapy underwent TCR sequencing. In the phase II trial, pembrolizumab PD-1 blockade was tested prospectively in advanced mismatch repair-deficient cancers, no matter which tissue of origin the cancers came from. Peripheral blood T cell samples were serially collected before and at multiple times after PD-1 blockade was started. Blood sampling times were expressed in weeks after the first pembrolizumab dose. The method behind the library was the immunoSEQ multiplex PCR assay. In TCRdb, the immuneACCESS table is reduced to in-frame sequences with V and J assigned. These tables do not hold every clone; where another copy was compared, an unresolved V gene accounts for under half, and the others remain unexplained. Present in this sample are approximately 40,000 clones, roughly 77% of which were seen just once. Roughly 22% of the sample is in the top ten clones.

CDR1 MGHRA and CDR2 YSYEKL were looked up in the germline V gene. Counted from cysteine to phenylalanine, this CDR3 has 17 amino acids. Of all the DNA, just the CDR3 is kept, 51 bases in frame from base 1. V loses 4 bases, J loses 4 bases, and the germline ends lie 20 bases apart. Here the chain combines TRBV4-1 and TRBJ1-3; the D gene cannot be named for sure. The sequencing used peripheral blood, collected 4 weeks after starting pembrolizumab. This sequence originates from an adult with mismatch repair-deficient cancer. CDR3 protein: CASSPGILSLQGNTIYF. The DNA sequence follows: TGCGCCAGCAGCCCCGGGATTTTAAGTCTTCAAGGAAACACCATATATTTT.